This T cell receptor beta chain is drawn from a study of blood T cell repertoires in COVID-19. V gave up 3 bases and J gave up 1 base, with 18 bases separating them. The CDR3 extends over 17 amino acids. Germline CDR1 KGHSH, CDR2 LQKENI. Assay: immunoSEQ multiplex PCR; the TCRdb copy retains only in-frame clones and omits some. The sample has 200,000 to 250,000 clones, roughly 80% seen once; the top ten hold 7.8%. Sample: peripheral blood. This chain connects TRBV18 to TRBJ1-1, with D possibly matching TRBD1 (6 bases). The receptor was derived from a woman of 80 years or more with COVID-19, enrolled during active disease. The CDR3 reads CASSPIRGGLRNTEAFF. The CDR3 DNA is TGTGCCAGCTCACCCATCCGGGGGGGGCTACGGAACACTGAAGCTTTCTTT.